This paragraph reports one TCR beta chain. At one end the junction does not follow the germline gene, possibly because of a read error. This entry comes from a study of Graves' ophthalmopathy and Graves' hyperthyroidism. Other autoimmune diseases, uncontrolled infections, pregnancy or lactation excluded patients from enrollment. Fresh peripheral blood (around 10 ml) yielded the PBMCs. The CDR3 has 16 residues. The germline V gene encodes CDR1 SGHAT and CDR2 FQNNGV. Scientists amplified the TCR beta CDR3 regions from RNA transcripts. An initial RT-PCR round employing HTBI primers preceded a second-round multiplex PCR. Using its own MiXCR run on the multiplex PCR reads, TCRdb lists one record per CDR3 protein. The data contain almost 750,000 distinct CDR3 sequences, 35% to 50% of them singletons.

This sequence joins TRBV11-2 and TRBJ1-5; no reliable D call. The sequencing sample was made of peripheral blood. The receptor's source is an adult man with Graves' ophthalmopathy. The CDR3 bases are TGTGCCAGCCGCTTAGTTGGACCAGCCTCCAATCAGCCCCAGCATTTT. Translation gives CASRLVGPASNQPQHF.